The rows below give T cell receptor beta chains drawn from one sample of a study of blood T cells in healthy people across ages. TCRdb analysed the 5' RACE reads with MiXCR anew, one entry per CDR3 protein. The repertoire holds roughly 1,500,000 distinct CDR3 sequences, with roughly 40% as singletons. Sequencing was performed on blood. The receptors come from a woman under 30 in good health. Each CDR3 is given with its conserved first and last residue. The D gene is left open where the match is weak. Clone size is given for some rows only: seen once, a few or many times, or a class if the clone is expanded.

J,length,D,size,V,DNA,CDR3
TRBJ2-1,13,NA,NA,TRBV4-2,TGTGCCAGCAGCCAAGAGTTGCGCGATGAGCAGTTCTTC,CASSQELRDEQFF
TRBJ2-7,23,TRBD1,once,TRBV10-3,TGTGCCATCAGCGTACCCGGGACAGGAGCTTTGGGACCGCCAAAAGAGACCTACAATGAGCAGTACTTC,CAISVPGTGALGPPKETYNEQYF
TRBJ2-3,11,NA,NA,TRBV20-1,TGCAGTGCCGAACGAGCAGATACGCAGTATTTT,CSAERADTQYF
TRBJ2-5,16,NA,NA,TRBV5-1,TGCGCCAGCAGCCGCCTAGGAGGCAACGAATACAATGAGCAGTACTTC,CASSRLGGNEYNEQYF
TRBJ2-3,14,NA,few,TRBV10-3,TGTGCCATCAGTGATACTGGGAAAACAGATACGCAGTATTTT,CAISDTGKTDTQYF
TRBJ1-1,17,NA,few,TRBV4-1,TGCGCCAGCAGCCAAGATAAGGGGAGGCAGGGAGCCACTGAAGCTTTCTTT,CASSQDKGRQGATEAFF
TRBJ1-1,15,NA,NA,TRBV3-1,TGTGCCAGCAGCAAGGAGGCCCTAGTGGGCACTGAAGCTTTCTTT,CASSKEALVGTEAFF
TRBJ1-1,12,NA,NA,TRBV2,TGTGCCAGCAGTGAGTATGGAACTGAAGCTTTCTTT,CASSEYGTEAFF
TRBJ2-5,15,NA,few,TRBV27,TGTGCCAGCAGTTTCGGAGGACGATCCCATGAGACCCAGTACTTC,CASSFGGRSHETQYF
TRBJ1-6,11,NA,NA,TRBV3-1,TGTGCCAGCAGCCAAGATAAGACCCTCCACTTT,CASSQDKTLHF
TRBJ2-2,14,TRBD1,NA,TRBV20-1,TGCAGTGCTAGTAAACAGGGGGGCACCGGGGAGCTGTTTTTT,CSASKQGGTGELFF
TRBJ1-5,14,NA,few,TRBV6-5,TGTGCCAGCAGAAGGGGGTATAGCAATCAGCCCCAGCATTTT,CASRRGYSNQPQHF
TRBJ2-1,17,TRBD2,many,TRBV6-2/TRBV6-3,TGTGCCAGCAGCCTGGAGATGCCGGGACTAGCGGTGGATGAGCAGTTCTTC,CASSLEMPGLAVDEQFF
TRBJ2-1,13,NA,NA,TRBV20-1,TGCAGTGCTAGAGATCGTGGGAGCACATTTCAGTTCTTC,CSARDRGSTFQFF
TRBJ2-7,15,NA,NA,TRBV30,TGTGCCTGGAGTGCCGGGAGTGTCAGTCTCTACGAGCAGTACTTC,CAWSAGSVSLYEQYF
TRBJ1-2,14,NA,few,TRBV6-5,TGTGCCAGCAGTGACCGAGAAGGAGCCTATGGCTACACCTTC,CASSDREGAYGYTF
TRBJ2-6,17,TRBD2,NA,TRBV25-1,TGTGTCAGCAGTGTAGCGGGAGGGCTAGGTGGGGCCAACGTCCTGACTTTC,CVSSVAGGLGGANVLTF
TRBJ2-6,15,TRBD1,NA,TRBV6-5,TGTGCCAGCACAGGGGGTCTGTCTGGGGCCAACGTCCTGACTTTC,CASTGGLSGANVLTF
TRBJ1-1,14,TRBD1,many,TRBV11-2,TGTGCCAGCAGCCCGGGACAGGCGAACACTGAAGCTTTCTTT,CASSPGQANTEAFF
TRBJ1-1,14,NA,NA,TRBV3-1,TGTGCCAGCAGCCAAGTCAACAGGAACACTGAAGCTTTCTTT,CASSQVNRNTEAFF
TRBJ1-2,15,TRBD1,NA,TRBV7-9,TGTGCCAGCAGCTCCGACAGGGGAGGAAGCTATGGCTACACCTTC,CASSSDRGGSYGYTF
TRBJ2-1,16,TRBD2,NA,TRBV4-1,TGCGCCAGCAGCCAAGAGGGGCGGGAGGGGGGGAATGAGCAGTTCTTC,CASSQEGREGGNEQFF
TRBJ1-1,13,NA,once,TRBV6-1,TGTGCCAGCATCCGGGGCATGAACACTGAAGCTTTCTTT,CASIRGMNTEAFF
TRBJ2-5,15,NA,once,TRBV7-9,TGTGCCAGCAGCTTAACAGACAGCCGCCAAGAGACCCAGTACTTC,CASSLTDSRQETQYF